The 13 T cell receptor beta chains below all came from one sample that was sequenced in a study of blood T cell repertoires in COVID-19. Profiling relied on immunoSEQ multiplex PCR, and the TCRdb table lists in-frame clones only, not all of them. The data show approximately 360,000 clones, around nine tenths seen once. Sequencing was performed on PBMCs or T cells enriched from blood (not recorded which). The receptors derive from a woman in her 30s with acute COVID-19.

The chain uses TRBV18 and TRBJ1-1, with a possible D match to TRBD1 (5 bases). V lost 3 bases and J lost 3, with 14 bases in between. Germline V gene lookup returns CDR1 KGHSH and CDR2 LQKENI. The length of the CDR3 is 15 residues. CDR3 region: CASSPRQGLDTEAFF. CDR3 in DNA: TGTGCCAGCTCACCTAGGCAGGGATTGGACACTGAAGCTTTCTTT. The full variable domain, rest sourced from reference TRBV18 and TRBJ1-1, is NAGVMQNPRHLVRRRGQEARLRCSPMKGHSHVYWYRQLPEEGLKFMVYLQKENIIDESGMPKERFSAEFPKEGPSILRIQQVVRGDSAAYFCASSPRQGLDTEAFFGQGTRLTVV.

The J gene is TRBJ1-2, the V gene TRBV5-4; possible D gene TRBD1, 6 bases. Germline CDR1 SGHNT, CDR2 YYREEE (reference sequence). The CDR3 totals 13 residues. V lost 0 bases and J 6 bases, leaving 9 bases between the germline ends. The CDR3 DNA is TGTGCCAGCAGCTTGGCTGGGGGCCATGGCTACACCTTC. Translated, it gives CASSLAGGHGYTF.

CDR3 sequence: CASSQVPGNTEAFF. The CDR3 DNA sequence: TGCGCCAGCAGCCAAGTCCCAGGGAACACTGAAGCTTTCTTT. This sequence joins TRBV4-1 and TRBJ1-1; D not resolved. Germline CDR1 reads MGHRA; CDR2 reads YSYEKL. V gave up 1 base and J gave up 1 base, with 7 bases separating them. The CDR3 covers 14 residues.

This rearrangement joins TRBV18 to TRBJ1-4; tentative D call: TRBD1 (6 bases). Trimming pared 6 bases from V and 8 bases from J, leaving 19 bases between. Germline CDR1 reads KGHSH; CDR2 reads LQKENI. This CDR3 is built from 15 residues. The DNA for the CDR3 is TGTGCCAGCTCTGACACGGGACACCGGGAAGAAAAACTGTTTTTT. Protein sequence: CASSDTGHREEKLFF.

V is TRBV5-1 and J is TRBJ2-3, with 7 bases aligning to TRBD1. The CDR3 runs to 16 residues. From germline, CDR1 is SGHRS and CDR2 YFSETQ. V lost 4 bases and J lost 7; bases outside the gene matches: 15. CDR3 sequence: CASSLLRAGGGYTQYF. The CDR3 region has the DNA TGCGCCAGCAGCCTCCTTCGGGCAGGGGGTGGCTATACGCAGTATTTT.

The chain is built from TRBV9 and TRBJ1-6; 7 bases agree with TRBD1. The germline gives CDR1 SGDLS, CDR2 YYNGEE. This CDR3 has 15 amino acids. V shed 4 bases, J shed 10 bases, and the junction held 11 bases outside the gene matches. This CDR3 is CASSPEGARGSPLHF. In DNA, the CDR3 is TGTGCCAGCAGCCCGGAGGGGGCTCGGGGGTCACCCCTCCACTTT.

With regard to this clone: The same CDR3 is also encoded by other DNA sequences in this sample. The chain links TRBV6-5 to TRBJ1-5; D not resolved. CDR3 length: 13 amino acids. Trimming left V 0 bases short and J 6 bases short, with 6 bases between. The germline CDR1 and CDR2 sequences are MNHEY and SVGAGI. The CDR3 region is CASSYSRGQPQHF. DNA for the CDR3: TGTGCCAGCAGTTACTCGAGAGGTCAGCCCCAGCATTTT.

This chain links TRBV4-1 with TRBJ1-1, with a tentative D call TRBD1 (5 bases). The ends were cut back, 3 bases at V and 2 bases at J, with 7 bases in the middle. The CDR3 is 13 amino acids. Germline lookup yields CDR1 MGHRA and CDR2 YSYEKL. The CDR3 spells CASSHQGNTEAFF. CDR3 in DNA: TGCGCCAGCAGCCATCAGGGTAACACTGAAGCTTTCTTT.

The chain couples TRBV5-4 to TRBJ2-7; D gene uncertain. V gave up 1 base and J gave up 8 bases, with 16 bases separating them. CDR3 length: 14 residues. The V gene's germline CDR1 is SGHNT and CDR2 YYREEE (reference sequence). CDR3 region: CASSLTSGSTKQYF. The DNA of the CDR3 is TGTGCCAGCAGCTTGACGTCAGGCTCAACGAAGCAGTACTTC.

This clone was counted between two and nine times. V gene TRBV19 combines with J gene TRBJ1-4; D is undetermined. This CDR3 has 15 residues. V was pared by 3 bases and J by 4 bases, with 12 bases between. Germline-derived CDR1 and CDR2 are LNHDA and SQIVND (reference sequence). The CDR3 coding sequence is TGTGCCAGTAGTATGCTTGTACGAGGTAATGAAAAACTGTTTTTT. It codes for CASSMLVRGNEKLFF.

This clone occurred a few times. This rearrangement joins TRBV10-3 to TRBJ2-7; the match to TRBD1 covers 7 bases. V shed 9 bases, J shed 4 bases, and the junction held 6 bases outside the gene matches. Per germline, CDR1 ENHRY and CDR2 SYGVKD. This CDR3 contains 12 residues. DNA of the CDR3: TGTGCCATTTCCCCGACAGGGTACGAGCAGTACTTC. Protein sequence: CAISPTGYEQYF.

J is TRBJ2-7 and V is TRBV6-2 or TRBV6-3; TRBD2 agrees at 13 bases. V lost 2 bases to trimming and J lost 2 bases; unmatched junction nucleotides: 3. Germline CDR1 and CDR2: MNHEY and SVGEGT. CDR3 length equals 16 residues. The CDR3 region has the DNA TGTGCCAGCAGTTACCGTGGGACTAGCGGGGCCTACGAGCAGTACTTC. The encoded protein is CASSYRGTSGAYEQYF.

The chain combines TRBV5-1 with TRBJ1-1; D is uncertain. CDR3 length: 14 residues. The germline CDR1 and CDR2 sequences are SGHRS and YFSETQ. V lost 0 bases to trimming and J lost 4 bases, with 10 bases between them. The CDR3 protein is CASSLASGSTEAFF. The CDR3 DNA reads TGCGCCAGCAGCTTGGCCTCGGGTTCCACTGAAGCTTTCTTT.